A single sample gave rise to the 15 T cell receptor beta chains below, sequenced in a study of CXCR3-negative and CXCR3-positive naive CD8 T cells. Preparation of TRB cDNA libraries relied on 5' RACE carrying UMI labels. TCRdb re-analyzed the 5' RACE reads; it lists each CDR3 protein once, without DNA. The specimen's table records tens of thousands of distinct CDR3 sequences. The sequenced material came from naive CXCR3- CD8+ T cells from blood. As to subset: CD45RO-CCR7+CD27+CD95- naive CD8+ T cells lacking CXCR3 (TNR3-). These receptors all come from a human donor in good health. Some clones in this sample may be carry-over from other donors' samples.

The CDR3 protein is CSVEDRTAGQYF. The chain couples TRBV29-1 to TRBJ2-7; TCRdb returns TRBD1, unconfirmable since there is no DNA. This CDR3 has 12 amino acids. CDR1 and CDR2 (germline): SQVTM, ANQGSEA.

CDR3 protein: CASSLLVANTGELFF. This rearrangement joins TRBV6-5 to TRBJ2-2. Germline V gene data show CDR1 as MNHEY and CDR2 as SVGAGI. The length of the CDR3 is 15 residues.

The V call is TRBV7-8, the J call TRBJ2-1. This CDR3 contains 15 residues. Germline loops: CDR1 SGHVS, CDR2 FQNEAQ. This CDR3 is CASSFTMSPYNEQFF.

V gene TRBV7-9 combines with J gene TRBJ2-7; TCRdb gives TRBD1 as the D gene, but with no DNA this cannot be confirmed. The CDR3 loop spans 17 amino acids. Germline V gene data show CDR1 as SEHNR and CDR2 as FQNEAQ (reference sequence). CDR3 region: CASSYYQGQGGVYEQYF.

CDR3 residues: CSVDKILQGGTDTQYF. The rearrangement uses TRBV29-1 and TRBJ2-3; the D gene TCRdb calls, TRBD1, cannot be checked with no DNA. The CDR3 is 16 residues long. The germline V gene has CDR1 SQVTM and CDR2 ANQGSEA.

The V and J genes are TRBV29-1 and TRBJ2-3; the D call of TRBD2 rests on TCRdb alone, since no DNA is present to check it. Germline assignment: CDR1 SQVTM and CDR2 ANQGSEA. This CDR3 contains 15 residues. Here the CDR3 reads CSVGLIQRGYDTQYF.

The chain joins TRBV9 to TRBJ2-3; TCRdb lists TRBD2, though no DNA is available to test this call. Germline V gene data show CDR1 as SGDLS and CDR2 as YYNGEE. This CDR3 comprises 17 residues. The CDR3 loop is CASSAVASGDSTDTQYF. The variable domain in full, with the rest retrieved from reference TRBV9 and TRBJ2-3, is DSGVTQTPKHLITATGQRVTLRCSPRSGDLSVYWYQQSLDQGLQFLIQYYNGEERAKGNILERFSAQQFPDLHSELNLSSLELGDSALYFCASSAVASGDSTDTQYFGPGTRLTVL.

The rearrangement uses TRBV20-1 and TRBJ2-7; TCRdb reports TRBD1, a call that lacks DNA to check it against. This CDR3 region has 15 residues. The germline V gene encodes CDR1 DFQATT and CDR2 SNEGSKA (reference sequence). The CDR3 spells CSASPVASGFHEQYF.

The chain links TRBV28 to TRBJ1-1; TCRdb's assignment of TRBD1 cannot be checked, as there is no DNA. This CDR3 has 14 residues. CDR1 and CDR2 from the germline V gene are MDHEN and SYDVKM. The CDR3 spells CASSLRGEVTEAFF. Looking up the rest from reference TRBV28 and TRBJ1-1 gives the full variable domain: DVKVTQSSRYLVKRTGEKVFLECVQDMDHENMFWYRQDPGLGLRLIYFSYDVKMKEKGDIPEGYSVSREKKERFSLILESASTNQTSMYLCASSLRGEVTEAFFGQGTRLTVV.

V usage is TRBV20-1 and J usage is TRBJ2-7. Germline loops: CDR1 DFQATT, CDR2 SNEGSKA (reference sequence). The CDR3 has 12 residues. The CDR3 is CSATDRTDEQYF.

CDR3 protein: CASSGTVWYNEQFF. This rearrangement joins TRBV7-9 to TRBJ2-1; TCRdb's D call of TRBD1 is untestable without DNA. The CDR3 is 14 residues long. Germline V gene lookup returns CDR1 SEHNR and CDR2 FQNEAQ (reference sequence).

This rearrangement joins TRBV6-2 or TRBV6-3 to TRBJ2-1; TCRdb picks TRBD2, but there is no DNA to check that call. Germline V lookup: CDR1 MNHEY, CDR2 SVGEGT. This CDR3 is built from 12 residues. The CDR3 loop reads CASLAGYNEQFF.

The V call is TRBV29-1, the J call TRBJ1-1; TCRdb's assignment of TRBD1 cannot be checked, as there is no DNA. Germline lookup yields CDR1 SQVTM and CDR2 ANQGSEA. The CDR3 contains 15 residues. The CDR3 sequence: CSVEGVRTGGTEAFF.

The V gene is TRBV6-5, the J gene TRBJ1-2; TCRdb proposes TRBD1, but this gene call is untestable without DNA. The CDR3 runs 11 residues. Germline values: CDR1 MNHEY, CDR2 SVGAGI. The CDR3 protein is CASRTGVGYTF.

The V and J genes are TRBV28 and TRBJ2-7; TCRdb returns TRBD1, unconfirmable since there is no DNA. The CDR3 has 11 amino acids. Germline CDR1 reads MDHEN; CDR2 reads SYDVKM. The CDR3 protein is CASSWGHEQYF.